A selection of T cell receptor beta chains follows, all from one sample in a study of cytomegalovirus exposure and HLA in healthy donors. Here immunoSEQ multiplex PCR was the method, and the copy in TCRdb shows in-frame clones only, minus some. In the table there are fewer than 120,000 clones, about 86% of which are singletons. The sample comprised PBMCs. These TCRs come from a man in his forties in good health and CMV-seronegative. Each CDR3 is given with its conserved first and last residue. D genes are given only for firm matches. Some rows mark clone size as missing; the rest say once, few, many or name a class of expanded clone.

J: TRBJ2-7; V: TRBV4-1; size: .; D: TRBD1; CDR3: CASSRTGMDEQYF; DNA: TGCGCCAGCAGTCGGACAGGGATGGACGAGCAGTACTTC
J: TRBJ1-6; V: TRBV19; size: .; D: TRBD1; CDR3: CASSTLDRVNSPLHF; DNA: TGTGCCAGTAGTACATTGGACAGGGTTAATTCACCCCTCCACTTT
J: TRBJ2-2; V: TRBV2; size: .; D: TRBD1; CDR3: CASSRTGSTNTGELFF; DNA: TGTGCCAGCAGCAGGACAGGGTCGACGAACACCGGGGAGCTGTTTTTT
J: TRBJ1-4; V: TRBV28; size: .; D: .; CDR3: CASSSLRANEKLFF; DNA: TGTGCCAGCAGTTCGTTAAGAGCTAATGAAAAACTGTTTTTT
J: TRBJ1-4; V: TRBV28; size: .; D: .; CDR3: CASRPIGRNNEKLFF; DNA: TGTGCCAGCAGACCAATTGGGAGGAATAATGAAAAACTGTTTTTT
J: TRBJ2-7; V: TRBV4-2; size: .; D: TRBD1; CDR3: CASSQGPDRYDYEQYF; DNA: TGTGCCAGCAGCCAAGGCCCGGACAGGTACGACTACGAGCAGTACTTC
J: TRBJ1-2; V: TRBV5-1; size: .; D: TRBD1; CDR3: CASSREGGGYGYTF; DNA: TGCGCCAGCAGCCGGGAAGGGGGCGGCTATGGCTACACCTTC
J: TRBJ1-1; V: TRBV5-1; size: .; D: .; CDR3: CASSLATGTMNTEAFF; DNA: TGCGCCAGCAGCTTGGCGACAGGAACCATGAACACTGAAGCTTTCTTT
J: TRBJ1-1; V: TRBV6-5; size: .; D: TRBD1; CDR3: CASSATGTGATEAFF; DNA: TGTGCCAGCAGTGCAACCGGGACAGGGGCCACTGAAGCTTTCTTT
J: TRBJ1-2; V: TRBV18; size: .; D: .; CDR3: CASSQDLLGGYTF; DNA: TGTGCCAGCTCCCAGGACTTGTTGGGAGGCTACACCTTC
J: TRBJ2-7; V: TRBV15; size: .; D: TRBD1; CDR3: CATSGDRGPILSYEQYF; DNA: TGTGCCACCAGCGGAGACAGGGGTCCTATCCTGTCCTACGAGCAGTACTTC
J: TRBJ1-6; V: TRBV7-9; size: .; D: TRBD1; CDR3: CASSLDRGRTSPLHF; DNA: TGTGCCAGCAGCTTAGACAGGGGACGTACTTCACCCCTCCACTTT
J: TRBJ2-5; V: TRBV30; size: .; D: .; CDR3: CAWSVSRGIETQYF; DNA: TGTGCCTGGAGTGTGTCTAGGGGAATAGAGACCCAGTACTTC
J: TRBJ2-2; V: TRBV15; size: .; D: TRBD2; CDR3: CATLPGGGSIGELFF; DNA: TGTGCCACACTTCCGGGAGGGGGAAGTATCGGGGAGCTGTTTTTT
J: TRBJ1-1; V: TRBV5-6; size: .; D: .; CDR3: CASSSPRGGEGTEAFF; DNA: TGTGCCAGCAGCTCTCCTAGAGGAGGGGAGGGAACTGAAGCTTTCTTT
J: TRBJ1-5; V: TRBV19; size: .; D: TRBD1; CDR3: CASRGEAYSNQPQHF; DNA: TGTGCCAGCAGGGGGGAAGCCTATAGCAATCAGCCCCAGCATTTT
J: TRBJ2-7; V: TRBV6-5; size: .; D: TRBD1; CDR3: CASRPGQAMVYEQYF; DNA: TGTGCCAGCAGACCCGGACAGGCTATGGTTTACGAGCAGTACTTC
J: TRBJ1-1; V: TRBV6-6; size: .; D: TRBD1; CDR3: CASSYGLTGMNTEAFF; DNA: TGTGCCAGCAGTTACGGGTTGACAGGGATGAACACTGAAGCTTTCTTT
J: TRBJ1-2; V: TRBV5-3; size: .; D: .; CDR3: CARRLGTANYGYTF; DNA: TGTGCCAGAAGGTTGGGGACTGCAAACTATGGCTACACCTTC
J: TRBJ1-1; V: TRBV7-3; size: once; D: .; CDR3: CASSINRATEAFF; DNA: TGTGCCAGCAGCATTAACAGGGCCACTGAAGCTTTCTTT
J: TRBJ2-1; V: TRBV4-3; size: .; D: TRBD1; CDR3: CASSQAGQGRNEQFF; DNA: TGCGCCAGCAGCCAAGCGGGACAGGGGCGCAATGAGCAGTTCTTC
J: TRBJ2-7; V: TRBV30; size: .; D: .; CDR3: CAWLGQKSYEQYF; DNA: TGTGCCTGGCTAGGACAGAAATCCTACGAGCAGTACTTC
J: TRBJ2-7; V: TRBV5-1; size: .; D: TRBD1; CDR3: CASSFGTGEEQYF; DNA: TGCGCCAGCAGCTTCGGGACAGGGGAAGAGCAGTACTTC
J: TRBJ2-6; V: TRBV4-3; size: .; D: .; CDR3: CASSQDNPAGANVLTF; DNA: TGCGCCAGCAGCCAAGATAACCCAGCTGGGGCCAACGTCCTGACTTTC
J: TRBJ2-5; V: TRBV28; size: once; D: .; CDR3: CASSLRRGGRDTQYF; DNA: TGTGCCAGCAGTTTACGGCGGGGAGGTAGGGATACCCAGTACTTC
J: TRBJ1-1; V: TRBV5-1; size: once; D: TRBD1; CDR3: CASSLGTGEGLGGGTEAFF; DNA: TGCGCCAGCAGCTTGGGGACAGGGGAGGGACTCGGTGGCGGCACTGAAGCTTTCTTT
J: TRBJ1-2; V: TRBV7-3; size: .; D: .; CDR3: CASSLTEGNGYTF; DNA: TGTGCCAGCAGCTTAACGGAGGGAAATGGCTACACCTTC
J: TRBJ1-6; V: TRBV2; size: .; D: TRBD1; CDR3: CASSVTGENSPLHF; DNA: TGTGCCAGCAGTGTGACAGGGGAGAATTCACCCCTCCACTTT
J: TRBJ1-1; V: TRBV27; size: once; D: .; CDR3: CASSLSADLNTEAFF; DNA: TGTGCCAGCAGTTTATCGGCAGATTTGAACACTGAAGCTTTCTTT
J: TRBJ2-7; V: TRBV30; size: .; D: TRBD2; CDR3: CACIPGGGTYEQYF; DNA: TGTGCCTGCATCCCTGGGGGGGGGACTTACGAGCAGTACTTC
J: TRBJ1-1; V: TRBV5-1; size: once; D: .; CDR3: CASSLSPGQNTEAFF; DNA: TGCGCCAGCAGCTTGTCCCCGGGACAGAACACTGAAGCTTTCTTT
J: TRBJ1-5; V: TRBV28; size: .; D: .; CDR3: CASSLRGSNQPQHF; DNA: TGTGCCAGCAGTTTAAGGGGGAGCAATCAGCCCCAGCATTTT
J: TRBJ2-2; V: TRBV5-6; size: .; D: .; CDR3: CASSFGAGNTGELFF; DNA: TGTGCCAGCAGCTTTGGGGCTGGGAACACCGGGGAGCTGTTTTTT
J: TRBJ2-1; V: TRBV27; size: .; D: TRBD2; CDR3: CASTGLVYNEQFF; DNA: TGTGCCAGCACTGGACTAGTTTACAATGAGCAGTTCTTC
J: TRBJ2-3; V: TRBV5-1; size: .; D: TRBD1; CDR3: CASSAGQGKADTQYF; DNA: TGCGCCAGCTCTGCGGGACAGGGGAAAGCAGATACGCAGTATTTT
J: TRBJ1-5; V: TRBV4-1; size: .; D: .; CDR3: CASSAPGQPQHF; DNA: TGCGCCAGCAGCGCCCCCGGGCAGCCCCAGCATTTT
J: TRBJ2-3; V: TRBV4-2; size: few; D: TRBD2; CDR3: CASSQTGGNTDTQYF; DNA: TGTGCCAGCAGCCAAACGGGGGGAAACACAGATACGCAGTATTTT
J: TRBJ1-1; V: TRBV2; size: .; D: TRBD1; CDR3: CASSGMTGVAFF; DNA: TGTGCCAGCAGTGGAATGACAGGGGTGGCTTTCTTT
J: TRBJ1-6; V: TRBV6-1; size: .; D: TRBD1; CDR3: CASSPGGTPSSPLHF; DNA: TGTGCCAGCAGTCCAGGGGGGACACCGTCCTCACCCCTCCACTTT
J: TRBJ1-2; V: TRBV7-8; size: .; D: .; CDR3: CASSADRFYGYTF; DNA: TGTGCCAGCAGCGCCGACAGGTTTTATGGCTACACCTTC
J: TRBJ2-3; V: TRBV7-9; size: .; D: TRBD2; CDR3: CASSATSGGTDTQYF; DNA: TGTGCCAGCAGCGCGACTAGCGGGGGCACAGATACGCAGTATTTT
J: TRBJ1-1; V: TRBV29-1; size: .; D: .; CDR3: CSVAGPRTEAFF; DNA: TGCAGCGTCGCGGGACCGAGAACTGAAGCTTTCTTT
J: TRBJ1-6; V: TRBV5-1; size: .; D: TRBD1; CDR3: CASSFTVAGTGNSPLHF; DNA: TGCGCCAGCAGCTTTACCGTCGCCGGGACAGGGAATTCACCCCTCCACTTT
J: TRBJ1-6; V: TRBV5-1; size: .; D: .; CDR3: CASSPGQDNSPLHF; DNA: TGCGCCAGCAGCCCCGGACAAGATAATTCACCCCTCCACTTT
J: TRBJ1-2; V: TRBV10-3; size: few; D: TRBD1; CDR3: CAISLRDRGSYGYTF; DNA: TGTGCCATCAGTCTCCGGGACAGGGGGTCCTATGGCTACACCTTC
J: TRBJ1-5; V: TRBV15; size: .; D: TRBD1; CDR3: CATSRVQGARVGNQPQHF; DNA: TGTGCCACCAGCAGGGTACAGGGGGCGCGGGTAGGTAATCAGCCCCAGCATTTT
J: TRBJ2-5; V: TRBV28; size: .; D: TRBD2; CDR3: CASSFQTSMGETQYF; DNA: TGTGCCAGCAGTTTCCAGACTAGCATGGGAGAGACCCAGTACTTC
J: TRBJ2-2; V: TRBV29-1; size: .; D: TRBD1; CDR3: CSVEDRVGTGTTGELFF; DNA: TGCAGCGTTGAAGATCGTGTGGGGACAGGGACCACCGGGGAGCTGTTTTTT
J: TRBJ1-1; V: TRBV11-2; size: .; D: TRBD1; CDR3: CASSIQGAGRAFF; DNA: TGTGCCAGCAGCATCCAGGGGGCTGGGAGGGCTTTCTTT
J: TRBJ1-2; V: TRBV29-1; size: .; D: TRBD1; CDR3: CSVGRTGFDGYTF; DNA: TGCAGCGTTGGCAGGACAGGGTTCGATGGCTACACCTTC
J: TRBJ1-6; V: TRBV6-1; size: .; D: .; CDR3: CASIRDITNSPLHF; DNA: TGTGCCAGCATAAGGGACATTACTAATTCACCCCTCCACTTT
J: TRBJ1-4; V: TRBV6-1; size: once; D: .; CDR3: CASHPRGGNEKLFF; DNA: TGTGCCAGCCACCCTCGGGGAGGTAATGAAAAACTGTTTTTT
J: TRBJ1-4; V: TRBV2; size: .; D: TRBD1; CDR3: CASKDDRGRYNEKLFF; DNA: TGTGCCAGCAAGGACGACAGGGGACGTTATAATGAAAAACTGTTTTTT
J: TRBJ2-7; V: TRBV7-2; size: few; D: TRBD1; CDR3: CASSPKTGGSGLEQYF; DNA: TGTGCCAGCAGCCCGAAGACAGGGGGGTCCGGTTTGGAGCAGTACTTC
J: TRBJ1-1; V: TRBV9; size: .; D: .; CDR3: CASSVGGDTEAFF; DNA: TGTGCCAGCAGCGTAGGGGGGGACACTGAAGCTTTCTTT